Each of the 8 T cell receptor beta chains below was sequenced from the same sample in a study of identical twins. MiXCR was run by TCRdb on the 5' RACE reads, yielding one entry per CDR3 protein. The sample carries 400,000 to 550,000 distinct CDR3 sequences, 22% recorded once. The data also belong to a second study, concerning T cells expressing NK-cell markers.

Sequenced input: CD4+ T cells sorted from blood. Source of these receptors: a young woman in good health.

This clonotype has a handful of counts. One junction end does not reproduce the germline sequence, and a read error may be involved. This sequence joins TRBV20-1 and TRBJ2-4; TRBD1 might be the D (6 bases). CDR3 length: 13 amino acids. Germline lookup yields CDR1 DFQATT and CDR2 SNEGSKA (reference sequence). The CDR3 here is CSASLTGKDIQYF. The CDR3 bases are TGCAGTGCTAGCTTGACAGGCAAAGACATTCAGTACTTC.

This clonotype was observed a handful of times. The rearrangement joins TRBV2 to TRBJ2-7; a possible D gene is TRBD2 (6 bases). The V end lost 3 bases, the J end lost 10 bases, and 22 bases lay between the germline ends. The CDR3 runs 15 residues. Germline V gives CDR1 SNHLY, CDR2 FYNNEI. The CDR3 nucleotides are TGTGCCAGCAGTGATCGCTATTCGGGAGACCCCAAACAGTACTTC. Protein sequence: CASSDRYSGDPKQYF. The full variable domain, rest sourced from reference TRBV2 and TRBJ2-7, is EPEVTQTPSHQVTQMGQEVILRCVPISNHLYFYWYRQILGQKVEFLVSFYNNEISEKSEIFDDQFSVERPDGSNFTLKIRSTKLEDSAMYFCASSDRYSGDPKQYFGPGTRLTVT.

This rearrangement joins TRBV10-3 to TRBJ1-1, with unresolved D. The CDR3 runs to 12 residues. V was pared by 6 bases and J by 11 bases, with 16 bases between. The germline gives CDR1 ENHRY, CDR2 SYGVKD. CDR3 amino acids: CAIRSSSSLAFF. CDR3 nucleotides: TGTGCCATCAGATCATCGTCGAGTTTGGCTTTCTTT.

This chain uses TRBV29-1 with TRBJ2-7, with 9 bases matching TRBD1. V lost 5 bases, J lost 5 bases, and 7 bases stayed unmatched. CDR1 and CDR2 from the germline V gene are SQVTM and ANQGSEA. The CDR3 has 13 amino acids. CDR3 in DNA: TGCAGCGTTCTACAGGGGGCTCTGCACGAGCAGTACTTC. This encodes CSVLQGALHEQYF.

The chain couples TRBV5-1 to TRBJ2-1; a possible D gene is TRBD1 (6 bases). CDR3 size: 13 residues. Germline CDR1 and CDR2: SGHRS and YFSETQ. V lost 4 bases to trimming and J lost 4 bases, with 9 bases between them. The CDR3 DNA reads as TGCGCCAGCAGCGGGGGCCCGTACAATGAGCAGTTCTTC. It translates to CASSGGPYNEQFF.

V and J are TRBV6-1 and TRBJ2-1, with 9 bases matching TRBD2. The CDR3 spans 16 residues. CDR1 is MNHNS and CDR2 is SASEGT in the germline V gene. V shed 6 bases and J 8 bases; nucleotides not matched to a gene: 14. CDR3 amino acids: CASSSIARGGRDEQFF. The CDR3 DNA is TGTGCCAGCAGCTCTATCGCGCGGGGGGGCCGGGATGAGCAGTTCTTC.

The CDR3 DNA reads TGTGCCAGCATCTTTCGACAGGGCGATGGCTACACCTTC. Translation gives CASIFRQGDGYTF. The genes are TRBV7-2 and TRBJ1-2; 7 bases are shared with TRBD1. The CDR3 extends over 13 amino acids. Germline values: CDR1 SGHTA, CDR2 FQGNSA. V dropped 7 bases and J dropped 6; count of bases not matched to a gene: 8.

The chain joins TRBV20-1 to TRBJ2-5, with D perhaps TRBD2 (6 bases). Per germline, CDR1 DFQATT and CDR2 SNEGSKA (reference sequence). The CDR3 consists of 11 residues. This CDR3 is CGGAKGETQYF. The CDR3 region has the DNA TGCGGCGGGGCCAAGGGAGAGACCCAGTACTTC.